The source of this TCR beta chain is a study of cytomegalovirus exposure and HLA in healthy donors. Concerning this clone itself: The target antigen is unknown.

The CDR3 has 17 amino acids. Per germline, CDR1 SNHLY and CDR2 FYNNEI. The V segment lost 3 bases and the J segment 3 bases; nucleotides outside the gene matches: 7. Repertoires were generated with immunoSEQ multiplex PCR, while TCRdb's copy carries only in-frame clones and drops some. The sample lists roughly 140,000 clones; 90% to 95% were seen once. Study observations and caveats: In vitro checks showed that three CMV-associated chains really do target CMV antigens. Per published reports, the classifier diagnosed cytomegalovirus status with high specificity and sensitivity. The TCR clusters that emerged in the first cohort tended, a later analysis found, to co-occur in the 110 or so validation repertoires. The investigators catalogued 164 TCR beta chains as cytomegalovirus-associated.

The TCR originated in a man aged 18-30 years in good health and CMV-seronegative. Specimen: PBMCs. V gene TRBV2 combines with J gene TRBJ2-2, with TRBD1 identical over 10 bases. The CDR3 nucleotides are TGTGCCAGCAGTGATCGCGTGACAGGGGGCGACACCGGGGAGCTGTTTTTT. Its translation is CASSDRVTGGDTGELFF.